The 32 T cell receptor beta chains below come from one sample, sequenced in a study of blood T cell repertoires in COVID-19. Clones were read by immunoSEQ multiplex PCR, and TCRdb kept only the in-frame ones, dropping some. The repertoire holds under 250,000 clones, with over 65% as singletons. Sequenced sample: PBMCs or T cells enriched from blood (not recorded which). The receptors stem from a woman aged 55-70 years who had recovered from COVID-19.

This clone has only a few counts. The chain links TRBV19 to TRBJ2-1, with TRBD2 identical over 8 bases. V dropped 6 bases and J dropped 5; count of bases not matched to a gene: 12. Per the germline V gene, CDR1 is LNHDA and CDR2 is SQIVND (reference sequence). The CDR3 runs to 16 residues. CDR3 loop: CASRNPPAGANNEQFF. In nucleotides, the CDR3 is TGTGCCAGTAGAAATCCCCCAGCGGGAGCAAACAATGAGCAGTTCTTC.

The V call is TRBV21-1, the J call TRBJ2-3; TRBD2 is the table's D call, not checked against the DNA. TRBV21-1 is a documented pseudogene. The CDR3 is 16 amino acids. CDR3 bases: TGTGCCAGCAGGGAAGATAGTCATTTAGTCGGGGATACGCAGTATTTT. Amino acid sequence: CASREDSHLVGDTQYF.

The chain has TRBV4-1 and TRBJ2-3, with D perhaps TRBD2 (5 bases). This CDR3 has 17 residues. Trimming cost V 0 bases and J 8 bases, with 21 bases left between them. Per germline, CDR1 MGHRA and CDR2 YSYEKL. CDR3 nucleotides: TGCGCCAGCAGCCAAGATTTGGCTAGCCGGGCGTTCAGTACGCAGTATTTT. This gives the protein CASSQDLASRAFSTQYF.

The chain employs TRBV6-5 and TRBJ1-2; 7 bases fit TRBD1. Germline V CDR1 and CDR2: MNHEY, SVGAGI. The V and J ends lost 6 bases and 9 bases, in that order; junction bases with no gene match: 10. The CDR3 spans 13 residues. As DNA, the CDR3 is TGTGCCAGCAGGCCAACGACAGGGTTGAGCTACACCTTC. Amino acid sequence: CASRPTTGLSYTF.

This clone has only a few counts. V is TRBV30 and J is TRBJ1-1; 7 bases line up with TRBD1. This CDR3 has 13 residues. The J segment lost 8 bases and the V segment lost 3 bases, leaving 9 bases of the junction unmatched. Germline CDR1 is GTSNPN and CDR2 is SVGIG (reference sequence). CDR3 residues: CAWSGSGGAEAFF. In DNA, the CDR3 is TGTGCCTGGAGCGGTTCAGGGGGAGCCGAAGCTTTCTTT.

This rearrangement joins TRBV3-1 (or the pseudogene TRBV3-2) to TRBJ1-5; unclear D gene. This CDR3 comprises 14 residues. Germline assignment: CDR1 LGHDT and CDR2 YNNKEL (reference sequence). Trimming pared 4 bases from V and 7 bases from J, leaving 14 bases between. The CDR3 coding sequence is TGTGCCAGCAGCCCCCGGGGAGGGAACCAGCCCCAGCATTTT. Amino acid sequence: CASSPRGGNQPQHF.

The genes are TRBV7-2 and TRBJ2-5; unclear D gene. The germline V gene has CDR1 SGHTA and CDR2 FQGNSA. The germline V and J ends were trimmed by 1 base and 3 bases, with 9 bases remaining between them. The CDR3 contains 14 residues. CDR3 sequence (DNA): TGTGCCAGCAGCTTAGTAGTAGAAAAAGAGACCCAGTACTTC. This translates into CASSLVVEKETQYF.

The chain links TRBV3-1 (or the pseudogene TRBV3-2) to TRBJ1-5, with D maybe TRBD1 (5 bases). V gave up 0 bases and J gave up 2 bases, with 8 bases separating them. The CDR3 is 15 residues long. The V gene's germline CDR1 is LGHDT and CDR2 YNNKEL (reference sequence). The CDR3 sequence is CASSQDQGGNQPQHF. The DNA of the CDR3 is TGTGCCAGCAGCCAAGACCAGGGCGGCAATCAGCCCCAGCATTTT.

The genes are TRBV6-2 or TRBV6-3 and TRBJ2-7, with 7 bases lining up with TRBD1. The CDR3 extends over 15 amino acids. The junction had 8 bases not matched to a gene; V was cut back by 2 bases and J by 4 bases. Germline V lookup: CDR1 MNHEY, CDR2 SVGEGT. CDR3 loop: CASSYPGTVIYEQYF. Written as DNA, the CDR3 is TGTGCCAGCAGTTACCCCGGGACAGTTATATACGAGCAGTACTTC.

This clone showed up just a few times. The chain's CDR3 is CASTLRGPAGYEQYF. The CDR3 region has the DNA TGTGCCAGTACCCTAAGGGGGCCCGCGGGTTACGAGCAGTACTTC. The chain is built from TRBV19 and TRBJ2-7; 7 nucleotides agree with TRBD1. The junction had 13 bases not matched to a gene; V was cut back by 7 bases and J by 4 bases. Per the germline V gene, CDR1 is LNHDA and CDR2 is SQIVND (reference sequence). This CDR3 comprises 15 residues.

The V call is TRBV11-2, the J call TRBJ2-5, with a weak D call TRBD2 (6 bases). This CDR3 comprises 14 residues. Per germline, CDR1 SGHAT and CDR2 FQNNGV. Trimming took 4 bases from V and 4 from J, leaving 13 bases between them. CDR3 in amino acids: CASSSSGFGETQYF. The CDR3 DNA is TGTGCCAGCAGCTCAAGCGGGTTCGGAGAGACCCAGTACTTC. Based on the CDR3 plus reference TRBV11-2 and TRBJ2-5, the full variable domain is EAGVAQSPRYKIIEKRQSVAFWCNPISGHATLYWYQQILGQGPKLLIQFQNNGVVDDSQLPKDRFSAERLKGVDSTLKIQPAKLEDSAVYLCASSSSGFGETQYFGPGTRLLVL.

The chain has TRBV11-3 and TRBJ2-1; D uncertain. This CDR3 has 17 residues. Germline V gives CDR1 SGHNT, CDR2 YENEEA. Trimming left V 6 bases short and J 4 bases short, with 22 bases between. The DNA for the CDR3 is TGTGCCAGCAGTTTATCCGGGTCCAGCGTCGAGTACAATGAGCAGTTCTTC. It codes for CASSLSGSSVEYNEQFF.

The J gene is TRBJ2-1, the V gene TRBV5-5; the match to TRBD1 covers 12 bases. The germline V gene encodes CDR1 SGHKS and CDR2 YYEKEE (reference sequence). There are 18 residues in the CDR3. Germline trimming cut 0 bases from V and 4 bases from J; bases unmatched to any gene: 8. Here the CDR3 reads CASSLEGTGGLSYNEQFF. The CDR3 DNA sequence: TGTGCCAGCAGCTTGGAGGGGACAGGGGGCCTTTCATACAATGAGCAGTTCTTC.

This clone was recorded at least ten times. The gene calls are TRBV21-1 and TRBJ2-1; the table names TRBD2, a call not compared with the DNA. TRBV21-1 is noted as a pseudogene. The CDR3 is 11 amino acids. The CDR3 sequence: CSSELGNEQFF. The CDR3 coding sequence is TGCTCCTCAGAACTAGGCAATGAGCAGTTCTTC.

The chain is built from TRBV6-2 or TRBV6-3 and TRBJ1-1; the D gene is possibly TRBD1 (5 bases). Germline CDR1 is MNHEY and CDR2 is SVGEGT. This CDR3 has 16 amino acids. The V gene lost 5 bases and the J gene lost 6 bases, with 22 bases spanning the gap. The CDR3 bases are TGTGCCAGCAGTCCGGCGGGGGACGCCTTTCCCCCTGAAGCTTTCTTT. Translated: CASSPAGDAFPPEAFF.

This chain joins TRBV5-4 and TRBJ2-5; 7 bases align to TRBD2. The V gene's germline CDR1 is SGHNT and CDR2 YYREEE (reference sequence). The V and J ends lost 5 bases and 7 bases, in that order; junction bases with no gene match: 8. The CDR3 is 13 amino acids. CDR3 sequence (DNA): TGTGCCAGCAGTCCGGAGGCTAGCGGGACCCAGTACTTC. Its protein product is CASSPEASGTQYF.

The CDR3 bases are TGTGCCTGGAGTGGCGAGGCCAAAAACATTCAGTACTTC. Its translation: CAWSGEAKNIQYF. The V call is TRBV30, the J call TRBJ2-4; D is uncertain. Germline V gives CDR1 GTSNPN, CDR2 SVGIG (reference sequence). The V end lost 1 base, the J end lost 1 base, and 5 bases lay between the germline ends. CDR3 length equals 13 residues.

The chain recombines TRBV4-2 with TRBJ2-7, with 8 bases that match TRBD2. CDR3 length equals 15 residues. J was trimmed by 4 bases and V by 1 base; bases with no gene match: 6. Germline assignment: CDR1 LGHNA and CDR2 YNFKEQ. The CDR3 DNA sequence: TGTGCCAGCAGCCAAGGGGTTAGCGGGAATTACGAGCAGTACTTC. Translated: CASSQGVSGNYEQYF.

This chain uses TRBV20-1 with TRBJ2-3; 13 bases are shared with TRBD2. CDR3 length equals 14 residues. Germline CDR1 reads DFQATT; CDR2 reads SNEGSKA (reference sequence). The trim removed 3 bases at V and 5 bases at J, leaving 2 bases unmatched. The CDR3 region has the DNA TGCAGTGCTAGTCGACTAGCGGGAGGAGATACGCAGTATTTT. This sequence encodes CSASRLAGGDTQYF.

This chain joins TRBV11-2 and TRBJ1-1; D possibly corresponds to TRBD1 (6 bases). Germline V gene lookup returns CDR1 SGHAT and CDR2 FQNNGV. Trimming removed 5 bases from V and 5 bases from J, with 15 bases in between. This CDR3 contains 14 residues. CDR3 nucleotides: TGTGCCAGCAGCCCGGGGGGGGCGGCTACTGAAGCTTTCTTT. Encoded protein: CASSPGGAATEAFF. Full variable domain (missing parts from reference TRBV11-2 and TRBJ1-1): EAGVAQSPRYKIIEKRQSVAFWCNPISGHATLYWYQQILGQGPKLLIQFQNNGVVDDSQLPKDRFSAERLKGVDSTLKIQPAKLEDSAVYLCASSPGGAATEAFFGQGTRLTVV.

This chain uses TRBV5-8 with TRBJ1-4; no reliable D call. This CDR3 contains 15 residues. Germline V CDR1 and CDR2: SGHTS, YDEGEE. Trimming stripped 3 bases from V and 0 bases from J, with 9 bases between. CDR3 residues: CASSSSLTTNEKLFF. The CDR3, as DNA: TGTGCCAGCAGCTCGTCTCTTACAACTAATGAAAAACTGTTTTTT.

V usage is TRBV5-1 and J usage is TRBJ2-5, with 12 bases that match TRBD2. V lost 0 bases and J lost 4; bases outside the gene matches: 1. The CDR3 is 15 residues long. CDR1 is SGHRS, CDR2 YFSETQ, per germline. The CDR3 sequence is CASSLGGLAGETQYF. In DNA, the CDR3 is TGCGCCAGCAGCTTGGGGGGACTAGCGGGAGAGACCCAGTACTTC.

The rearrangement links TRBV7-9 to TRBJ2-2; weak D call: TRBD1 (6 bases). CDR1 SEHNR and CDR2 FQNEAQ come from the germline V gene (reference sequence). The V and J ends lost 5 bases and 1 base respectively, with 17 bases between them. The CDR3 is made up of 17 amino acids. The CDR3 here is CASSDRRTALNTGELFF. The CDR3 region has the DNA TGTGCCAGCAGCGACAGAAGGACAGCCCTGAACACCGGGGAGCTGTTTTTT.

The chain couples TRBV6-6 to TRBJ1-5, with TRBD1 matching 7 bases. CDR1 and CDR2 (germline): MNHNY, SVGAGI (reference sequence). The CDR3 has 14 residues. V was clipped by 4 bases and J by 4 bases; unmatched bases: 4. CDR3 sequence reads: CASSLGQRNQPQHF. DNA for the CDR3: TGTGCCAGCAGTTTGGGACAGAGGAATCAGCCCCAGCATTTT.

This chain joins TRBV4-2 and TRBJ2-7; 8 nucleotides agree with TRBD2. Germline values: CDR1 LGHNA, CDR2 YNFKEQ. V was clipped by 0 bases and J by 3 bases; unmatched bases: 7. This CDR3 region has 16 residues. The CDR3 loop is CASSQDGGRPRYEQYF. As DNA, the CDR3 is TGTGCCAGCAGCCAAGATGGCGGGAGGCCCCGCTACGAGCAGTACTTC.

The chain couples TRBV15 to TRBJ2-7; D perhaps matches TRBD2 (6 bases). Germline CDR1 reads LNHNV; CDR2 reads YYDKDF (reference sequence). The CDR3 loop spans 13 amino acids. Trimming left V 8 bases short and J 5 bases short, with 16 bases between. The CDR3 DNA is TGTGCCACCCGCCGGCAGGGCGGGAACGAGCAGTACTTC. This translates into CATRRQGGNEQYF.

The chain links TRBV7-3 to TRBJ1-1; no firm D call. From germline, CDR1 is SGHTA and CDR2 FQGTGA. V was cut by 5 bases and J by 1 base, with 8 bases left in between. The CDR3 sequence is 13 residues long. The CDR3 region is CASSASPNTEAFF. The CDR3 bases are TGTGCCAGCAGCGCGAGCCCGAACACTGAAGCTTTCTTT.

V and J are TRBV5-8 and TRBJ2-3; D not resolved. Germline loops: CDR1 SGHTS, CDR2 YDEGEE. The CDR3 contains 15 residues. Trimming took 3 bases from V and 4 from J, leaving 15 bases between them. The CDR3 bases are TGTGCCAGCAGCTCGTCGCTGGTTCGGTCAGATACGCAGTATTTT. This sequence encodes CASSSSLVRSDTQYF.

The chain couples TRBV10-3 to TRBJ1-1; tentative D call: TRBD1 (5 bases). Germline CDR1 reads ENHRY; CDR2 reads SYGVKD. The ends were cut back, 6 bases at V and 3 bases at J, with 11 bases in the middle. The CDR3 sequence is 13 residues long. Here the CDR3 reads CAIRGPGDTEAFF. Here the CDR3 DNA reads TGTGCCATCAGAGGTCCGGGGGACACTGAAGCTTTCTTT.

The J gene is TRBJ1-5, the V gene TRBV5-4; no clear D gene. The CDR3 covers 15 residues. Germline V lookup: CDR1 SGHNT, CDR2 YYREEE (reference sequence). The V end lost 1 base, the J end lost 5 bases, and 13 bases lay between the germline ends. CDR3 sequence reads: CASSLPPGFDQPQHF. CDR3 DNA sequence: TGTGCCAGCAGCTTGCCCCCCGGGTTCGATCAGCCCCAGCATTTT.

The chain uses TRBV6-6 and TRBJ2-5; the match to TRBD1 covers 7 bases. CDR3 length: 15 amino acids. Germline V gene data show CDR1 as MNHNY and CDR2 as SVGAGI (reference sequence). The trim removed 5 bases at V and 2 bases at J, leaving 8 bases unmatched. CDR3 DNA sequence: TGTGCCAGCAGTCGCGGGCAGGGGGTACAAGAGACCCAGTACTTC. It translates to CASSRGQGVQETQYF.

V gene TRBV5-1 combines with J gene TRBJ1-1; TRBD1 matches at 10 bases. Looked up from germline, CDR1 is SGHRS and CDR2 is YFSETQ. Unmatched junction bases numbered 5, after V lost 4 bases and J lost 5 bases. The CDR3 runs to 14 residues. The CDR3 is CASSPRDRGTEAFF. In nucleotides, the CDR3 is TGCGCCAGCAGCCCCCGGGACAGGGGTACTGAAGCTTTCTTT.